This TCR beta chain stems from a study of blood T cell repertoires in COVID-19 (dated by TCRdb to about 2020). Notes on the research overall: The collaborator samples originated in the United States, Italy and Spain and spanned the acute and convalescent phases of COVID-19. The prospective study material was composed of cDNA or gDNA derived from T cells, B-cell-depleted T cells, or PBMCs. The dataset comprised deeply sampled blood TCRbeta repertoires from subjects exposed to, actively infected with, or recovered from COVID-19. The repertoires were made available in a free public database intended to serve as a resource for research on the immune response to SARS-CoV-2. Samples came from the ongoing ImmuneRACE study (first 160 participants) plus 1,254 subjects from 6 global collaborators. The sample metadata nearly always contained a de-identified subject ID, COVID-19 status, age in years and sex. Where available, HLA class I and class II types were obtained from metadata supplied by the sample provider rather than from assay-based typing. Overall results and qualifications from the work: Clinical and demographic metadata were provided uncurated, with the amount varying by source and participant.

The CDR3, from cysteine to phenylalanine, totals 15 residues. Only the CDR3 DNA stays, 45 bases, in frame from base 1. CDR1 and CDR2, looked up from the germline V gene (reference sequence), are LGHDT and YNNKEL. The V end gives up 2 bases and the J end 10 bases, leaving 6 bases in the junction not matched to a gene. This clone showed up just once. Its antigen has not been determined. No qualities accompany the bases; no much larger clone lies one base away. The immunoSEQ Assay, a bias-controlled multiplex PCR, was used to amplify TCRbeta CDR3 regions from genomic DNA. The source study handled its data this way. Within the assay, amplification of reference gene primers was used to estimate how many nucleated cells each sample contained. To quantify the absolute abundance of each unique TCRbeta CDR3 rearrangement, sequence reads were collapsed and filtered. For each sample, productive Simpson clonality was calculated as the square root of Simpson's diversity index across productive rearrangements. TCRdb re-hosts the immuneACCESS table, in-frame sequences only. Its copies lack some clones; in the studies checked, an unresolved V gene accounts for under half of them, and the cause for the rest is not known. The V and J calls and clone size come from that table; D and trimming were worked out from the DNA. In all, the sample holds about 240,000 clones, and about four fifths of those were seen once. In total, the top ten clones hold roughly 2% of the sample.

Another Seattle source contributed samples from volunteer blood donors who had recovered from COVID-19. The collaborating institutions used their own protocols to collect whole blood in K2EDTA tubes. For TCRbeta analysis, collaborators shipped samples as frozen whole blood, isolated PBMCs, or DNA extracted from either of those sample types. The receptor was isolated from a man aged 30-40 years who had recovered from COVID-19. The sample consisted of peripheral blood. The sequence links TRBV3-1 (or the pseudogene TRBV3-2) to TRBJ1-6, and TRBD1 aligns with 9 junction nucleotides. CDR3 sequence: CASSQPGQGESPLHF. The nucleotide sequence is TGTGCCAGCAGCCAACCGGGACAGGGCGAATCACCCCTCCACTTT.